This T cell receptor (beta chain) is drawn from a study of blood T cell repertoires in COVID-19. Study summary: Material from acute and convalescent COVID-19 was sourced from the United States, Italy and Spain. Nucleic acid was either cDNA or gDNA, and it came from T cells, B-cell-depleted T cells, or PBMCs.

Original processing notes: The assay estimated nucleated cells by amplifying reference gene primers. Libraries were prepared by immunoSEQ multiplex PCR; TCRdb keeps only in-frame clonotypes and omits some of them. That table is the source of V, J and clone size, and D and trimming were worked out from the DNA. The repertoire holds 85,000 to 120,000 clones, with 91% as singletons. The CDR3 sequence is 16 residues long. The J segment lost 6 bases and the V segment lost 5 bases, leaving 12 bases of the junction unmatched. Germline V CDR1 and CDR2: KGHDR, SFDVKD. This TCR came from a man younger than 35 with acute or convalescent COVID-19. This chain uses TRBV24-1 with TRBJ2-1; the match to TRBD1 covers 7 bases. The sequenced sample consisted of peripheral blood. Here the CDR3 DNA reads TGTGCCACCAGTGTCTGGGGGACAGTAGATTTCAATGAGCAGTTCTTC. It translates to CATSVWGTVDFNEQFF.